This T cell receptor (beta chain) is from a study of CXCR3-negative and CXCR3-positive naive CD8 T cells. With UMI labels, 5' RACE was used to prepare the TRB cDNA libraries. Each CDR3 protein gets one entry in TCRdb, which reprocessed the 5' RACE reads and gives no DNA. The sample yields fewer than 90,000 distinct CDR3 sequences, of which the top ten take up around 0.58%. The study, taken as a whole, reports: When CXCR3-positive naive cells were set against CXCR3-negative naive cells, the former had more hydrophobic TRB CDR3s. Sequencing showed both naive subsets with comparably high diversity, and memory CD8+ cells much lower.

Turning to this clonotype: The antigen is undetermined.

The sequence derives from a human donor in good health. Some clones in this sample may be carry-over from other donors' samples. Sequenced material: naive CXCR3+ CD8+ T cells from blood. Subset of the sample: CD45RO-CCR7+CD27+CD95- naive CD8+ T cells expressing CXCR3 (TNR3+).

CDR3 region: CASGFSAKAGVGETQYF. The V and J genes are TRBV12-5 and TRBJ2-5; checking the TCRdb D call of TRBD2 is not possible without DNA. The CDR3 contains 17 residues. In germline, CDR1 is LGHNT, CDR2 FRNRAP.